The 27 T cell receptor beta chains below all came from one sample that was sequenced in a study of blood T cell repertoires in COVID-19. This table comes from immunoSEQ multiplex PCR, and its TCRdb copy is limited to in-frame clones, with some not included. Of tens of thousands of clones in the sample, around 86% were seen once. Sequences were obtained from peripheral blood. The receptors here all came from a human donor in a cohort sampled during active COVID-19.

The rearrangement joins TRBV4-1 to TRBJ2-6, with 7 nucleotides matching TRBD1. With 3 bases clipped from V and 2 bases from J, the junction kept 10 bases outside the gene matches. The germline CDR1 and CDR2 sequences are MGHRA and YSYEKL. The CDR3 runs 18 residues. The CDR3 coding sequence is TGCGCCAGCAGCCAGACGACAGGGCCGCTAACTGGGGCCAACGTCCTGACTTTC. The encoded protein is CASSQTTGPLTGANVLTF.

The chain uses TRBV5-6 and TRBJ1-3; no definite D call. This CDR3 region has 13 residues. In germline, CDR1 is SGHDT, CDR2 YYEEEE. V dropped 2 bases and J dropped 0 bases, with 3 bases sitting between them. Written as DNA, the CDR3 is TGTGCCAGCAGCTTCAGCTCTGGAAACACCATATATTTT. It yields the protein CASSFSSGNTIYF.

The chain employs TRBV5-6 and TRBJ2-5, with D perhaps TRBD2 (5 bases). Germline V gene lookup returns CDR1 SGHDT and CDR2 YYEEEE. This CDR3 contains 17 residues. Trimming took off 5 bases at V and 2 bases at J, with 22 bases between the two ends. CDR3 DNA sequence: TGTGCCAGCAGAACCGGGATCCTAGATCTCCGTCAAGAGACCCAGTACTTC. It is translated as CASRTGILDLRQETQYF.

This chain joins TRBV12-3 or TRBV12-4 and TRBJ1-5; perhaps TRBD1 as D (5 bases). The CDR3 is made up of 12 amino acids. The V end lost 1 base, the J end lost 9 bases, and 7 bases lay between the germline ends. CDR3 coding DNA: TGTGCCAGCAGTTTAGACAGGCGGCCCCAGCATTTT. This translates into CASSLDRRPQHF.

This clone was counted once. CDR3 coding DNA: TGTGCCAGCAGCTTAGGGCAGGGGGTCAAGACCCAGTACTTC. It is translated as CASSLGQGVKTQYF. This chain uses TRBV11-2 with TRBJ2-5; 7 bases match TRBD1. CDR3 size: 14 residues. V dropped 1 base and J dropped 6; count of bases not matched to a gene: 5. Per germline, CDR1 SGHAT and CDR2 FQNNGV.

In its sample, this clone was seen once. The rearrangement links TRBV5-1 to TRBJ1-1, with D unresolved. The CDR3 runs 15 residues. The ends were cut back, 4 bases at V and 7 bases at J, with 20 bases in the middle. Looked up from germline, CDR1 is SGHRS and CDR2 is YFSETQ. The CDR3 coding sequence is TGCGCCAGCAGCGACCAATCTCCGGGGTTCGGTGAAGCTTTCTTT. Translation gives CASSDQSPGFGEAFF. The complete variable domain, with remaining parts taken from reference TRBV5-1 and TRBJ1-1, reads KAGVTQTPRYLIKTRGQQVTLSCSPISGHRSVSWYQQTPGQGLQFLFEYFSETQRNKGNFPGRFSGRQFSNSRSEMNVSTLELGDSALYLCASSDQSPGFGEAFFGQGTRLTVV.

This rearrangement joins TRBV28 to TRBJ1-2; no reliable D call. V was pared by 7 bases and J by 5 bases, with 17 bases between. Germline V lookup: CDR1 MDHEN, CDR2 SYDVKM. CDR3 length: 14 residues. The CDR3: CASTSAPYKYGYTF. The CDR3, as DNA: TGTGCCAGCACCAGCGCTCCCTATAAGTATGGCTACACCTTC.

CDR3 region: CASSSGLAVYQETQYF. The CDR3 DNA sequence: TGTGCCAGCAGCTCGGGACTAGCAGTTTATCAAGAGACCCAGTACTTC. The gene calls are TRBV5-4 and TRBJ2-5; 9 bases agree with TRBD2. Looked up from germline, CDR1 is SGHNT and CDR2 is YYREEE (reference sequence). This CDR3 has 16 amino acids. V gave up 3 bases and J gave up 2 bases; unmatched junction bases: 8. Variable domain in full (rest from reference TRBV5-4 and TRBJ2-5): ETGVTQSPTHLIKTRGQQVTLRCSSQSGHNTVSWYQQALGQGPQFIFQYYREEENGRGNFPPRFSGLQFPNYSSELNVNALELDDSALYLCASSSGLAVYQETQYFGPGTRLLVL.

This sequence joins TRBV7-8 and TRBJ2-7; D not resolved. CDR3 length: 13 residues. Germline V CDR1 and CDR2: SGHVS, FQNEAQ. Trimming cost V 1 base and J 1 base, with 5 bases left between them. The CDR3 sequence: CASSLVRSYEQYF. DNA for the CDR3: TGTGCCAGCAGCTTAGTGCGTTCCTACGAGCAGTACTTC.

This clone has a handful of counts. The V and J genes are TRBV10-2 and TRBJ1-4, with 8 bases fitting TRBD1. With 6 bases clipped from V and 2 bases from J, the junction kept 5 bases outside the gene matches. CDR1 and CDR2 (germline): WSHSY, SAAADI. The CDR3 totals 15 residues. The CDR3 here is CASSKGQGTNEKLFF. The CDR3 DNA reads TGCGCCAGCAGCAAAGGACAGGGTACTAATGAAAAACTGTTTTTT.

The gene calls are TRBV7-6 and TRBJ2-5; TRBD1 aligns across 8 bases. The CDR3 is made up of 18 amino acids. Looked up from germline, CDR1 is SGHVS and CDR2 is FNYEAQ. The J segment lost 1 base and the V segment lost 5 bases, leaving 15 bases of the junction unmatched. The CDR3: CASSAEPRTGYLQETQYF. CDR3 nucleotide sequence: TGTGCCAGCAGCGCCGAGCCGAGGACAGGGTATCTCCAAGAGACCCAGTACTTC.

The chain uses TRBV11-1 and TRBJ1-1; the D is unclear. The CDR3 runs to 13 residues. Germline V gives CDR1 SGHAT, CDR2 FQDESV (reference sequence). With 7 bases removed from V and 1 base from J, the gap between germline ends came to 10 bases. This CDR3 is CASTSVANTEAFF. For the CDR3, the DNA is TGTGCCAGCACTTCCGTGGCGAACACTGAAGCTTTCTTT.

This clone appeared a few times. The chain carries TRBV4-1 and TRBJ1-6, with a tentative D call TRBD1 (6 bases). The CDR3 runs to 13 residues. V gave up 4 bases and J gave up 9 bases, with 10 bases separating them. The germline CDR1 and CDR2 sequences are MGHRA and YSYEKL. CDR3 coding DNA: TGCGCCAGCAGCCCAGTGGGGGCTTCACCCCTCCACTTT. It yields the protein CASSPVGASPLHF.

The chain combines TRBV7-9 with TRBJ2-7, with 7 bases identical to TRBD1. Germline V gene data show CDR1 as SEHNR and CDR2 as FQNEAQ (reference sequence). The CDR3 is 13 residues long. V lost 7 bases, J lost 6 bases, and 9 bases stayed unmatched. The CDR3 loop is CASMTSGGTEQYF. CDR3 coding DNA: TGTGCCAGCATGACGTCAGGGGGAACCGAGCAGTACTTC.

The V call is TRBV3-1 (or the pseudogene TRBV3-2), the J call TRBJ2-7; the D is unclear. V lost 3 bases and J 0 bases, leaving 6 bases between the germline ends. The germline CDR1 and CDR2 sequences are LGHDT and YNNKEL (reference sequence). The CDR3 contains 13 residues. The DNA of the CDR3 is TGTGCCAGCAGCCATCCTCCCTCCTACGAGCAGTACTTC. It is translated as CASSHPPSYEQYF.

The chain employs TRBV12-3 or TRBV12-4 and TRBJ2-1; 7 nucleotides agree with TRBD1. The CDR3 covers 13 residues. Trimming cost V 0 bases and J 9 bases; bases outside gene matches: 2. CDR3: CASSLAGGSEQFF. The CDR3 DNA follows: TGTGCCAGCAGTTTAGCAGGGGGCAGTGAGCAGTTCTTC.

The CDR3 nucleotides read TGTGCCAGCACTAAGGTGGGGCCCGGTGGAGGGTCACCCCTCCACTTT. This sequence encodes CASTKVGPGGGSPLHF. The chain is built from TRBV28 and TRBJ1-6; a possible D gene is TRBD1 (5 bases). This CDR3 has 16 residues. The V gene's germline CDR1 is MDHEN and CDR2 SYDVKM. V lost 7 bases and J lost 10, with 23 bases in between.

The chain couples TRBV10-1 to TRBJ1-1; weak D call: TRBD1 (6 bases). The CDR3 covers 11 residues. Trimming took 5 bases from V and 10 from J, leaving 11 bases between them. Germline-derived CDR1 and CDR2 are WNHNN and SYGVQD (reference sequence). The CDR3 nucleotides read TGCGCCAGCAGTTTCAGGGGTTTAGCTTTCTTT. This gives the protein CASSFRGLAFF.

The rearrangement joins TRBV7-9 to TRBJ1-2; D not resolved. This CDR3 spans 13 amino acids. The V end lost 4 bases, the J end lost 5 bases, and 11 bases lay between the germline ends. Germline V CDR1 and CDR2: SEHNR, FQNEAQ (reference sequence). CDR3 residues: CASSSAAKYGYTF. The CDR3 DNA follows: TGTGCCAGCAGCTCCGCGGCGAAATATGGCTACACCTTC.

This chain connects TRBV27 to TRBJ2-1; D unclear. V was clipped by 5 bases and J by 3 bases, with 8 bases between them. The CDR3 extends over 13 amino acids. The germline gives CDR1 MNHEY, CDR2 SMNVEV (reference sequence). CDR3 sequence: CASSGRVYNEQFF. The CDR3 DNA is TGTGCCAGCAGTGGTCGGGTCTACAATGAGCAGTTCTTC.

This clone showed up just a few times. The rearrangement uses TRBV14 and TRBJ1-6; D unclear. The germline V and J ends were trimmed by 2 bases and 7 bases, with 6 bases remaining between them. CDR1 SGHDN and CDR2 FVKESK come from the germline V gene. CDR3 length: 13 amino acids. In nucleotides, the CDR3 is TGTGCCAGCAGCCAACGGGGAAATTCACCCCTCCACTTT. Protein product: CASSQRGNSPLHF.

This clone occurred a few times. The chain carries TRBV29-1 and TRBJ1-2; a possible D gene is TRBD1 (6 bases). The V gene's germline CDR1 is SQVTM and CDR2 ANQGSEA. This CDR3 comprises 15 residues. V lost 4 bases, J lost 4 bases, and 19 bases lay in between. CDR3 nucleotide sequence: TGCAGCGTTGTTGGCTCCATGACAGGCAGCTATGGCTACACCTTC. Protein: CSVVGSMTGSYGYTF.

This chain uses TRBV7-9 with TRBJ2-7, with D possibly TRBD1 on 6 matching bases. Trimming left V 2 bases short and J 2 bases short, with 10 bases between. The CDR3 is 14 residues long. CDR1 and CDR2 from the germline V gene are SEHNR and FQNEAQ (reference sequence). The CDR3 DNA follows: TGTGCCAGCAGCTTAAGGGACATTACCTACGAGCAGTACTTC. Translating it yields CASSLRDITYEQYF.

This clone was seen a few times. This sequence joins TRBV19 and TRBJ2-7, with D possibly matching TRBD2 (5 bases). The CDR3 is 14 residues long. Trimming stripped 5 bases from V and 4 bases from J, with 15 bases between. Germline CDR1 is LNHDA and CDR2 is SQIVND (reference sequence). The DNA of the CDR3 is TGTGCCAGTAGTCCCGGACTGGAGGAATACGAGCAGTACGTC. Its protein product is CASSPGLEEYEQYV.

This clone was observed once. The chain employs TRBV28 and TRBJ2-5, with 7 nucleotides matching TRBD1. The J segment lost 5 bases and the V segment lost 10 bases, leaving 4 bases of the junction unmatched. The CDR3 spans 11 residues. Germline CDR1 reads MDHEN; CDR2 reads SYDVKM. The CDR3 DNA sequence: TGTGCCACAGGGGGTTGGGAGACCCAGTACTTC. Translating it yields CATGGWETQYF.

This clone was recorded a few times. The CDR3 DNA reads TGTGCCAGCAGCCAGAGAGGAGGCACCACAGCCTCTAAAGTCTACGAGCAGTACTTC. Its protein is CASSQRGGTTASKVYEQYF. This chain connects TRBV3-1 (or the pseudogene TRBV3-2) to TRBJ2-7; TRBD2 might be the D (5 bases). Germline lookup yields CDR1 LGHDT and CDR2 YNNKEL (reference sequence). V lost 3 bases and J 3 bases, leaving 27 bases between the germline ends. CDR3 length: 19 residues.

The chain employs TRBV7-9 and TRBJ1-2; 9 bases are a match to TRBD1. V lost 4 bases to trimming and J lost 6 bases; unmatched junction nucleotides: 9. The CDR3 extends over 15 amino acids. Germline V gene sequence: CDR1 SEHNR, CDR2 FQNEAQ (reference sequence). CDR3 sequence: CASSSGTGSVDGYTF. In DNA, the CDR3 is TGTGCCAGCAGCTCCGGGACAGGGTCGGTCGATGGCTACACCTTC.